The T cell receptor beta chain under discussion was sequenced for a study of shared clonotypes between healthy human individuals. About the study: Three plates each covered CD4 naive and memory; CD8 naive two, CD8 memory one. General study findings and limits: Rarefaction showed that sequencing of sorted subsets was incomplete (despite large depth).

Germline CDR1 and CDR2: MNHEY and SVGAGI. The CDR3 totals 13 residues. The V and J ends lost 5 bases and 5 bases respectively, with 10 bases between them. As concerns this clone: No antigen is known for it.

It was CD45RO-negative cells, positively selected for CCR7, that made up naive CD8 cells, with terminally differentiated effector memory CD45RA+ cells excluded. Method: immunoSEQ multiplex PCR; TCRdb's copy keeps in-frame clones and lacks some. The sample has more than 2 million clones; 93% are singletons. Sample: naive CD8+ T cells from PBMCs. This chain joins TRBV6-5 and TRBJ1-5; unclear D gene. The TCR comes from a man younger than 30 in good health. Some clones in this sample may be carry-over from other donors' samples. The CDR3 DNA reads TGTGCCAGCAGTACCGCCCCGCATCAGCCCCAGCATTTT. This translates into CASSTAPHQPQHF.